This T cell receptor (beta chain) is drawn from a study of blood T cell repertoires in COVID-19. The CDR3 spans 13 residues. V lost 3 bases and J 3 bases, leaving 9 bases between the germline ends. Here immunoSEQ multiplex PCR was the method, and the copy in TCRdb shows in-frame clones only, minus some. The sample has around 200,000 clones, more than 80% seen once; the top ten hold roughly 7%. The sample comprised peripheral blood. This TCR derives from a human donor in a cohort sampled during active COVID-19. The rearrangement links TRBV12-3 or TRBV12-4 to TRBJ2-7, with D unresolved. The CDR3 sequence is CASSFGRNYEQYF. The DNA of the CDR3 is TGTGCCAGCAGTTTTGGCCGTAACTACGAGCAGTACTTC.